One T cell receptor beta chain is described in this entry. The antigen this receptor binds is unknown. Within one base of it there is no much larger clone, and no base qualities were kept. The donors were healthy, HIV-negative adults with no recently reported acute infections or vaccinations. Only Caucasian adults living in Nashville, Tennessee, USA were represented among the donors. Magnetic negative selection was used to enrich CD4+ T cells, after which naive cells were positively selected on CD45RA and the negative fraction became the memory subset. Blood was obtained by leukapheresis, after which PBMCs were separated by Ficoll-Histopaque density gradient centrifugation and cryopreserved in liquid nitrogen vapor phase. Purity and quantity of every magnetically sorted T cell population were checked by analytical flow cytometry. Genomic DNA was isolated from each sorted fraction and quantified by UV absorbance on a Nanodrop 2000c.

The sample originates from a study of shared clonotypes between healthy human individuals (TCRdb year 2020). About the full investigation: A couple of women and three men aged 18 to 49 years were included in the cohort. For each donor, CD4 naive and CD4 memory were each given three plates, CD8 naive was given two plates, and CD8 memory was given one plate. The study deeply sequenced blood TCR repertoires of five healthy adults to estimate repertoire size and the extent of clonotype sharing between individuals. To increase sequencing depth and limit assay-specific biases, different laboratories used diverse techniques to prepare libraries and sequence TCR repertoires. Each donor's leukapheresis produced roughly between roughly 0.94 and 9.5 billion PBMCs.

What the research found in general, with its limitations: Compared with non-shared clonotypes, clonotypes shared by all four sorted-subset donors had higher generation probabilities. Estimated clonotype richness was generally larger for naive than for memory subsets. Sampling was restricted to blood, and TCR repertoires in tissues likely differ from the TCR repertoires found in blood. Roughly 5% of naive CD4, 3.5% of naive CD8, roughly 2.5% of memory CD4, and approximately 0.39% of memory CD8 clonotypes were shared across a few donors. Incomplete sequencing was indicated by rarefaction of sorted-subset datasets, despite the large sequencing depth. Because the study included a small number of donors, the genetic and exposure-history diversity represented was limited. Pairwise subsampling indicated that sequencing depth was expected to affect the degree of clonotype sharing among donors.

TCR CDR3 regions were amplified from genomic DNA by multiplex PCR using the deep immunoSEQ assay. For each cell subset, the extracted genomic DNA was distributed evenly across all wells of several immunoSEQ 96-well plates, and each plate served as one replicate. For sorted subsets, each replicate PCR was loaded with approximately 200 ng genomic DNA, equivalent to roughly 30,000 T cell genomes. The purified libraries were quantified using a Qubit 3.0 fluorometer, sized with a Bioanalyzer 2100, and then quantified again using the KAPA Library Quantification kit. A separate single-read 150-cycle Illumina NextSeq 550 flow cell was used to sequence each immunoSEQ 96-well plate. In the paper's pipeline: Because only junctional sequences without quality scores were contained in the immunoSEQ output, filtering matching that applied to full-length reads could not be performed. Sequences were annotated with PyIR, a Python wrapper for IgBLAST v1.9, using IMGT germline references to assign V/J genes and CDR3. Reads with weak V/J assignments (E-value above 1e-6), missing CDR3, stop codons, out-of-frame junctions, or ambiguous translated residues were removed. V3J clonotypes were defined by identical inferred V gene, J gene, and CDR3 amino acid sequence. Percentage overlap between repertoires was computed as shared unique clonotypes divided by the size of the smaller repertoire. Richness of each repertoire was evaluated using RTK rarefaction, the Chao1 estimator, and Recon v2.1 estimates of unobserved clonotypes. For all TCRbeta clonotypes obtained by the gDNA method from a handful of donors, generation probabilities were computed with OLGA. What TCRdb holds here is the immuneACCESS table cut down to in-frame rearrangements. Part of the clones is not present; checked against another copy, under half of the missing clones reflect an unresolved V gene, and the others are unexplained. That table gives V, J and clone size, and the DNA gave D and trimming. Present in this sample are over a million clones, about 70% of which were seen just once. The ten most abundant clones make up around 1.4% of the sample.

CDR1 and CDR2 (MDHEN, SYDVKM) derive from the germline V gene. From the cysteine up to the phenylalanine, the CDR3 has a length of 14 residues. Of the read, only the CDR3 DNA is kept; its 42 bases are in frame from base 1. V is cut by 5 bases and J by 1 base, and the space between the germline ends is 11 bases. The rearrangement joined TRBV28 to TRBJ2-5; a tentative D call is TRBD2 (5 bases match). This receptor was identified in a man between 18 and 35 years old in good health. Material for sequencing was memory CD4+ T cells sorted from blood. Explained via the paper, the cell subset or site label denotes: CD45RA-negative fraction. The CDR3 protein: CASSQQDSQETQYF. In nucleotide form, the sequence is TGTGCCAGCAGTCAGCAGGACTCCCAAGAGACCCAGTACTTC.